The 29 T cell receptor beta chains below come from one sample, sequenced in a study of T cells in localized non-small cell lung cancer. The assay was immunoSEQ multiplex PCR, and TCRdb's table has in-frame clones only and misses some. The sample has about 26,000 clones, more than 75% seen once. This sample comprised peripheral blood, obtained before any cancer treatment. These receptors originate from a woman aged 35-75 years with stage I lung adenocarcinoma.

This sequence joins TRBV6-6 and TRBJ1-2; TRBD1 aligns across 10 bases. V lost 6 bases and J lost 4; bases outside the gene matches: 2. Germline assignment: CDR1 MNHNY and CDR2 SVGAGI (reference sequence). CDR3 length: 13 amino acids. The DNA of the CDR3 is TGTGCCAGCAGGGACAGGGGGTTCTATGGCTACACCTTC. Protein: CASRDRGFYGYTF.

The V call is TRBV19, the J call TRBJ2-2; 8 bases agree with TRBD2. The junction had 7 bases not matched to a gene; V was cut back by 3 bases and J by 7 bases. The CDR3 loop spans 15 amino acids. CDR1 is LNHDA, CDR2 SQIVND, per germline (reference sequence). The CDR3, as DNA: TGTGCCAGTAGTATTTTTTCGGGAGGGCACGGGGAGCTGTTTTTT. Amino acids: CASSIFSGGHGELFF.

This rearrangement joins TRBV7-2 to TRBJ1-1; unclear D gene. The germline V gene encodes CDR1 SGHTA and CDR2 FQGNSA. V was shortened by 2 bases and J by 1 base, with 8 bases between the two germline ends. CDR3 length: 14 amino acids. In DNA form, the CDR3 reads TGTGCCAGCAGCTTACTCGGAGGGAACACTGAAGCTTTCTTT. It specifies CASSLLGGNTEAFF.

The J gene is TRBJ1-2, the V gene TRBV12-5; D is undetermined. This CDR3 contains 13 residues. Germline CDR1 LGHNT, CDR2 FRNRAP. Deletions cut 5 bases from V and 4 bases from J, with 11 bases between. The CDR3 loop reads CASGQRTVYGYTF. In DNA, the CDR3 is TGTGCTAGTGGTCAACGGACGGTCTATGGCTACACCTTC.

This CDR3 is CASNSRADTQYF. The DNA of the CDR3 is TGTGCCAGCAACAGCAGGGCAGATACGCAGTATTTT. This chain links TRBV25-1 with TRBJ2-3; perhaps TRBD1 as D (5 bases). With 7 bases removed from V and 4 bases from J, the gap between germline ends came to 9 bases. The CDR3 contains 12 residues. Germline CDR1 and CDR2: MGHDK and SYGVNS. Full variable domain (outside the CDR3, taken from reference TRBV25-1 and TRBJ2-3): EADIYQTPRYLVIGTGKKITLECSQTMGHDKMYWYQQDPGMELHLIHYSYGVNSTEKGDLSSESTVSRIRTEHFPLTLESARPSHTSQYLCASNSRADTQYFGPGTRLTVL.

V and J are TRBV9 and TRBJ2-3, with 12 nucleotides matching TRBD2. Trimming removed 1 base from V and 2 bases from J; junction bases left unmatched: 2. This CDR3 is built from 16 residues. From germline, CDR1 is SGDLS and CDR2 YYNGEE. The CDR3 reads CASSVWTSGDTDTQYF. The CDR3, as DNA: TGTGCCAGCAGCGTATGGACTAGCGGGGACACAGATACGCAGTATTTT. Variable domain in full (rest from reference TRBV9 and TRBJ2-3): DSGVTQTPKHLITATGQRVTLRCSPRSGDLSVYWYQQSLDQGLQFLIQYYNGEERAKGNILERFSAQQFPDLHSELNLSSLELGDSALYFCASSVWTSGDTDTQYFGPGTRLTVL.

The chain combines TRBV2 with TRBJ2-7; no firm D call. This CDR3 comprises 13 residues. Trimming pared 5 bases from V and 2 bases from J, leaving 10 bases between. CDR1 SNHLY and CDR2 FYNNEI come from the germline V gene. CDR3 amino acids: CASSLDHPYEQYF. The CDR3 region has the DNA TGTGCCAGCAGTTTGGACCATCCCTACGAGCAGTACTTC.

The chain carries TRBV4-3 and TRBJ2-1; 11 bases agree with TRBD2. The CDR3 is 15 residues long. Germline lookup yields CDR1 LGHNA and CDR2 YSLEER. With V trimmed by 4 bases and J by 7 bases, 6 bases remained unmatched. The CDR3 is CASSPLGLAVNEQFF. CDR3 DNA: TGCGCCAGCAGCCCATTGGGACTAGCGGTTAATGAGCAGTTCTTC.

This chain joins TRBV5-1 and TRBJ1-6; D perhaps matches TRBD1 (5 bases). Trimming left V 1 base short and J 10 bases short, with 27 bases between. This CDR3 has 19 amino acids. From germline, CDR1 is SGHRS and CDR2 YFSETQ. The CDR3 nucleotides are TGCGCCAGCAGCTTGCGACGGGGCTCGAAAACCGACACTCCATCACCCCTCCACTTT. It translates to CASSLRRGSKTDTPSPLHF.

The chain employs TRBV11-3 and TRBJ2-2; 9 bases agree with TRBD1. The CDR3 length is 14 residues. V shed 2 bases, J shed 8 bases, and the junction held 3 bases outside the gene matches. From germline, CDR1 is SGHNT and CDR2 YENEEA. CDR3 bases: TGTGCCAGCAGCTTAAGGACAGGGGTAGGGGAGCTGTTTTTT. Its protein is CASSLRTGVGELFF. Together with reference TRBV11-3 and TRBJ2-2, the CDR3 gives the full variable domain: EAGVVQSPRYKIIEKKQPVAFWCNPISGHNTLYWYLQNLGQGPELLIRYENEEAVDDSQLPKDRFSAERLKGVDSTLKIQPAELGDSAVYLCASSLRTGVGELFFGEGSRLTVL.

The J gene is TRBJ2-7, the V gene TRBV10-3; D is unresolved. Trimming shortened V by 2 bases and J by 3 bases, and 5 bases separated the two germline ends. CDR3 length equals 12 residues. The germline V gene has CDR1 ENHRY and CDR2 SYGVKD. CDR3 sequence reads: CAISEGVYEQYF. The CDR3 DNA reads TGTGCCATCAGTGAGGGGGTCTACGAGCAGTACTTC.

V usage is TRBV6-5 and J usage is TRBJ1-1; possibly TRBD1 for D (5 bases). Trimming stripped 6 bases from V and 0 bases from J, with 14 bases between. CDR1 and CDR2 (germline): MNHEY, SVGAGI. This CDR3 comprises 15 residues. The CDR3 protein is CASRPRQIMNTEAFF. In DNA form, the CDR3 reads TGTGCCAGCAGACCCCGACAGATAATGAACACTGAAGCTTTCTTT.

CDR3 coding DNA: TGTGCCAGCAGCCCCATGGCGAATGAGCAGTTCTTC. As protein: CASSPMANEQFF. The genes are TRBV13 and TRBJ2-1; D is unclear. Per germline, CDR1 PRHDT and CDR2 FYEKMQ (reference sequence). The CDR3 loop spans 12 amino acids. Trimming stripped 5 bases from V and 7 bases from J, with 9 bases between.

The V and J genes are TRBV5-6 and TRBJ1-3; a weak D match, TRBD1 (5 bases). From germline, CDR1 is SGHDT and CDR2 YYEEEE. The germline V and J ends were trimmed by 3 bases and 2 bases, with 9 bases remaining between them. The CDR3 extends over 14 amino acids. The CDR3 DNA follows: TGTGCCAGCAGCTCTGGGGGGACTGGAAACACCATATATTTT. It codes for CASSSGGTGNTIYF.

The chain combines TRBV2 with TRBJ1-2; D is undetermined. The CDR3 consists of 12 residues. Germline V gene data show CDR1 as SNHLY and CDR2 as FYNNEI. Between the trimmed V and J ends, which lost 8 bases and 7 bases, there was a span of 14 bases. As DNA, the CDR3 is TGTGCCAGCGTTCAGGACTCCGGTGGCTACACCTTC. As protein: CASVQDSGGYTF. The full variable domain, its missing parts supplied by reference TRBV2 and TRBJ1-2, is EPEVTQTPSHQVTQMGQEVILRCVPISNHLYFYWYRQILGQKVEFLVSFYNNEISEKSEIFDDQFSVERPDGSNFTLKIRSTKLEDSAMYFCASVQDSGGYTFGSGTRLTVV.

This chain connects TRBV5-8 to TRBJ2-5; 9 bases fit TRBD2. The CDR3 spans 16 residues. From germline, CDR1 is SGHTS and CDR2 YDEGEE. The V and J ends lost 6 bases and 2 bases, in that order; junction bases with no gene match: 11. The DNA for the CDR3 is TGTGCCAGCACTTCCCCCAGGGGACTAGCACAAGAGACCCAGTACTTC. It translates to CASTSPRGLAQETQYF.

On this clone: Other DNA sequences in this specimen translate into the identical CDR3. The rearrangement uses TRBV29-1 and TRBJ1-1; D is perhaps TRBD1 (6 bases). The CDR3 extends over 13 amino acids. CDR1 is SQVTM and CDR2 is ANQGSEA in the germline V gene. V was trimmed by 7 bases and J by 2 bases, leaving 14 bases between them. DNA of the CDR3: TGCAGCGGTAGGACAGAGCTAAACACTGAAGCTTTCTTT. Translated, it gives CSGRTELNTEAFF.

The chain combines TRBV6-1 with TRBJ1-6; D unresolved. The CDR3 totals 17 residues. The germline gives CDR1 MNHNS, CDR2 SASEGT. V shed 2 bases and J shed 0 bases, with 11 bases lying between them. This chain's CDR3 is CASSENSHRSYNSPLHF. CDR3 DNA: TGTGCCAGCAGTGAAAACTCTCACCGCTCCTATAATTCACCCCTCCACTTT.

The chain couples TRBV27 to TRBJ2-2, with unresolved D. The CDR3 sequence is 14 residues long. The germline V gene has CDR1 MNHEY and CDR2 SMNVEV (reference sequence). With 6 bases removed from V and 6 bases from J, the gap between germline ends came to 14 bases. The CDR3 reads CASSPSGRPGELFF. The CDR3 DNA sequence: TGTGCCAGCAGCCCCTCTGGCCGGCCCGGGGAGCTGTTTTTT.

The chain joins TRBV11-2 to TRBJ1-4, with D unclear. This CDR3 has 14 amino acids. Germline V gives CDR1 SGHAT, CDR2 FQNNGV. The V end lost 2 bases, the J end lost 4 bases, and 8 bases lay between the germline ends. This CDR3 is CASSLFARNEKLFF. The CDR3 DNA sequence: TGTGCCAGCAGCTTATTTGCCCGTAATGAAAAACTGTTTTTT.

V and J are TRBV11-2 and TRBJ2-1, with D perhaps TRBD1 (7 bases). The germline CDR1 and CDR2 sequences are SGHAT and FQNNGV. The CDR3 sequence is 17 residues long. V dropped 2 bases and J dropped 2 bases, with 16 bases sitting between them. This CDR3 reads CASSLTGVRGPYNEQFF. CDR3 DNA sequence: TGTGCCAGCAGCTTAACGGGGGTGAGGGGGCCCTACAATGAGCAGTTCTTC.

The chain recombines TRBV10-3 with TRBJ1-3; a weak D match, TRBD1 (6 bases). The CDR3 totals 17 residues. V dropped 0 bases and J dropped 0 bases, with 12 bases sitting between them. Germline V CDR1 and CDR2: ENHRY, SYGVKD. CDR3 loop: CAISESTGRYSGNTIYF. The CDR3 nucleotides read TGTGCCATCAGTGAGTCGACAGGCCGGTACTCTGGAAACACCATATATTTT.

The rearrangement uses TRBV11-2 and TRBJ1-4; 7 positions match TRBD1. Germline V gene sequence: CDR1 SGHAT, CDR2 FQNNGV. The V and J ends lost 4 bases and 0 bases, in that order; junction bases with no gene match: 5. This CDR3 has 16 amino acids. The CDR3 reads CASSSGQTATNEKLFF. CDR3 sequence (DNA): TGTGCCAGCAGCTCGGGACAGACCGCAACTAATGAAAAACTGTTTTTT.

This CDR3 is CASSPRAGDEQFF. The CDR3 nucleotides are TGTGCCAGCTCACCACGGGCTGGCGATGAGCAGTTCTTC. The chain has TRBV18 and TRBJ2-1; D remains ambiguous. This CDR3 has 13 residues. The germline V gene has CDR1 KGHSH and CDR2 LQKENI. The V end was cut by 1 base, the J end by 8 bases, with 9 bases between. The full variable domain, completed using reference TRBV18 and TRBJ2-1, is NAGVMQNPRHLVRRRGQEARLRCSPMKGHSHVYWYRQLPEEGLKFMVYLQKENIIDESGMPKERFSAEFPKEGPSILRIQQVVRGDSAAYFCASSPRAGDEQFFGPGTRLTVL.

The chain carries TRBV5-6 and TRBJ2-7; D unclear. The germline V gene has CDR1 SGHDT and CDR2 YYEEEE. The CDR3 is 11 residues long. V lost 4 bases to trimming and J lost 3 bases, with 5 bases between them. The CDR3 bases are TGTGCCAGCAGCAACTACTACGAGCAGTACTTC. Its translation is CASSNYYEQYF.

The rearrangement joins TRBV11-2 to TRBJ1-2, with D perhaps TRBD1 (5 bases). Germline V gene lookup returns CDR1 SGHAT and CDR2 FQNNGV. CDR3 length equals 12 residues. V lost 2 bases to trimming and J lost 8 bases, with 9 bases between them. This chain's CDR3 is CASSLQGLGYTF. The CDR3 DNA reads as TGTGCCAGCAGCTTACAGGGTCTCGGCTACACCTTC.

The chain couples TRBV19 to TRBJ2-7; D is possibly TRBD2 (5 bases). V was clipped by 5 bases and J by 2 bases, with 16 bases between them. Germline lookup yields CDR1 LNHDA and CDR2 SQIVND (reference sequence). CDR3 length equals 15 residues. The CDR3 reads CASSPNAGWAYEQYF. The CDR3 nucleotides are TGTGCCAGTAGTCCAAACGCGGGCTGGGCCTACGAGCAGTACTTC.

The V call is TRBV10-3, the J call TRBJ2-1; 10 bases are a match to TRBD2. This CDR3 is built from 16 residues. Germline CDR1 reads ENHRY; CDR2 reads SYGVKD. V was clipped by 6 bases and J by 7 bases; unmatched bases: 12. The CDR3 nucleotides are TGTGCCATCAGGGGAGCGGGGGGGAACACTAGGAATGAGCAGTTCTTC. Its protein product is CAIRGAGGNTRNEQFF.

This clone was recorded once. This chain uses TRBV12-5 with TRBJ2-5; TRBD2 agrees at 10 bases. CDR1 LGHNT and CDR2 FRNRAP come from the germline V gene. The CDR3 runs to 14 residues. Germline trimming cut 6 bases from V and 5 bases from J; bases unmatched to any gene: 6. The CDR3 nucleotides are TGTGCTAGTGGCCTCGGGACTAGCGAGGAGACCCAGTACTTC. It yields the protein CASGLGTSEETQYF.